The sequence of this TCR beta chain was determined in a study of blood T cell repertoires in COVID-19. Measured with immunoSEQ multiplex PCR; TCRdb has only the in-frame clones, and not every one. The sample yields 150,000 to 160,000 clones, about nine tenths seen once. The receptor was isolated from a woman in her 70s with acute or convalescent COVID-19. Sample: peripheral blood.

The CDR3 DNA follows: TGTGCCAGTACCCGGACAGGGGGCTGGAACACTGAAGCTTTCTTT. As protein: CASTRTGGWNTEAFF. V gene TRBV19 combines with J gene TRBJ1-1; 11 bases are shared with TRBD1. The CDR3 covers 15 residues. Germline V gene data show CDR1 as LNHDA and CDR2 as SQIVND (reference sequence). V shed 7 bases, J shed 1 base, and the junction held 5 bases outside the gene matches. The full variable domain, completed using reference TRBV19 and TRBJ1-1, is DGGITQSPKYLFRKEGQNVTLSCEQNLNHDAMYWYRQDPGQGLRLIYYSQIVNDFQKGDIAEGYSVSREKKESFPLTVTSAQKNPTAFYLCASTRTGGWNTEAFFGQGTRLTVV.